The source of this T cell receptor (beta chain) is a study of T cell responses to AZD1222 COVID-19 vaccine. Findings and caveats of the study: A rise in Spike-specific TCR breadth and depth followed two AZD1222 doses. Samples come after the peak T cell response, not at day 14.

TCRdb's copy holds only in-frame clones and misses some; the assay was immunoSEQ multiplex PCR. Of 95,000 to 100,000 clones in the sample, roughly nine tenths are singletons; the top ten hold about a quarter. Germline loops: CDR1 MNHEY, CDR2 SMNVEV (reference sequence). V was cut by 4 bases and J by 5 bases, with 6 bases left in between. CDR3 size: 12 residues. A word on this clone: Its antigen is unidentified.

The TCR sequence derives from an adult in good health. The starting material was peripheral blood, obtained on day 0 of AZD1222 vaccination. The V and J genes are TRBV27 and TRBJ2-1; D gene ambiguous. In nucleotides, the CDR3 is TGTGCCAGCAGTTATAGGGACAATGAGCAGTTCTTC. This translates into CASSYRDNEQFF.